A single sample gave rise to the 17 T cell receptor beta chains below, sequenced in a study of blood T cell repertoires in COVID-19. Clones were sequenced by immunoSEQ multiplex PCR, and TCRdb holds only the in-frame ones, with some missing. The profile shows around 150,000 clones, 80% of them singletons. The specimen was peripheral blood. These receptors originate from a woman aged 50 to 60 with acute or convalescent COVID-19.

The CDR3 coding sequence is TGTGCCAGCAGACAGGCCGGAAACACCATATATTTT. Encoded protein: CASRQAGNTIYF. The chain uses TRBV2 and TRBJ1-3, with D possibly being TRBD1 (5 bases). Trimming pared 6 bases from V and 4 bases from J, leaving 7 bases between. The CDR3 is 12 amino acids. Germline loops: CDR1 SNHLY, CDR2 FYNNEI.

The chain recombines TRBV28 with TRBJ1-2; a possible D gene is TRBD1 (5 bases). The CDR3 is 11 amino acids. Trimming removed 4 bases from V and 8 bases from J, with 8 bases in between. Germline loops: CDR1 MDHEN, CDR2 SYDVKM. The chain's CDR3 is CASSWRGGYTF. CDR3 sequence (DNA): TGTGCCAGCAGTTGGAGGGGCGGCTACACCTTC.

The chain uses TRBV6-1 and TRBJ2-1, with D unclear. This CDR3 contains 16 residues. V was cut by 3 bases and J by 1 base, with 13 bases left in between. The germline CDR1 and CDR2 sequences are MNHNS and SASEGT. CDR3 DNA: TGTGCCAGCAGTGAGATCTATGGTAGATCCTACAATGAGCAGTTCTTC. The encoded protein is CASSEIYGRSYNEQFF.

This chain uses TRBV5-1 with TRBJ1-2; no clear D gene. CDR1 and CDR2 from the germline V gene are SGHRS and YFSETQ. Trimming pared 2 bases from V and 8 bases from J, leaving 13 bases between. This CDR3 region has 13 residues. The CDR3 nucleotides read TGCGCCAGCAGCTTTGTAGGAGAGTCCGGCTACACCTTC. The encoded protein is CASSFVGESGYTF.

This chain links TRBV5-5 with TRBJ1-5, with TRBD1 as a possible D gene (5 bases). The CDR3 extends over 14 amino acids. V was pared by 0 bases and J by 4 bases, with 8 bases between. The V gene's germline CDR1 is SGHKS and CDR2 YYEKEE (reference sequence). In DNA form, the CDR3 reads TGTGCCAGCAGCTTGGGTTCAGGGAATCAGCCCCAGCATTTT. As protein: CASSLGSGNQPQHF. The full variable domain, with the rest looked up from reference TRBV5-5 and TRBJ1-5, is DAGVTQSPTHLIKTRGQQVTLRCSPISGHKSVSWYQQVLGQGPQFIFQYYEKEERGRGNFPDRFSARQFPNYSSELNVNALLLGDSALYLCASSLGSGNQPQHFGDGTRLSIL.

The chain links TRBV19 to TRBJ1-5; D is perhaps TRBD1 (5 bases). The V end was cut by 3 bases, the J end by 3 bases, with 12 bases between. The germline CDR1 and CDR2 sequences are LNHDA and SQIVND (reference sequence). The CDR3 is made up of 15 amino acids. CDR3 amino acids: CASSMEGANNQPQHF. DNA for the CDR3: TGTGCCAGTAGTATGGAAGGGGCAAACAATCAGCCCCAGCATTTT.

The V and J genes are TRBV7-2 and TRBJ2-3; 7 bases align to TRBD1. The CDR3 totals 16 residues. The V segment lost 1 base and the J segment 2 bases; nucleotides outside the gene matches: 6. From germline, CDR1 is SGHTA and CDR2 FQGNSA. CDR3 coding DNA: TGTGCCAGCAGCTTAGGAGGGGGACAGAACACAGATACGCAGTATTTT. Translated, it gives CASSLGGGQNTDTQYF.

V gene TRBV7-3 combines with J gene TRBJ2-5; 8 bases are shared with TRBD1. The CDR3 has 16 amino acids. The V gene's germline CDR1 is SGHTA and CDR2 FQGTGA. V lost 5 bases and J lost 2; bases outside the gene matches: 10. This CDR3 is CASSPHGQGLQETQYF. CDR3 coding DNA: TGTGCCAGCAGCCCGCATGGACAGGGTCTACAAGAGACCCAGTACTTC.

This chain links TRBV7-2 with TRBJ1-3, with D possibly being TRBD1 (5 bases). CDR3 length: 14 residues. Germline V gene lookup returns CDR1 SGHTA and CDR2 FQGNSA. Trimming took off 5 bases at V and 2 bases at J, with 10 bases between the two ends. CDR3 coding DNA: TGTGCCAGCAGCCCAGGGAGGCCTGGAAACACCATATATTTT. It yields the protein CASSPGRPGNTIYF.

The genes are TRBV7-9 and TRBJ2-7; D may be TRBD1 (5 bases). The CDR3 sequence is 12 residues long. Looked up from germline, CDR1 is SEHNR and CDR2 is FQNEAQ (reference sequence). Trimming took 6 bases from V and 2 from J, leaving 8 bases between them. CDR3 region: CASSRGAYEQYF. In DNA, the CDR3 is TGTGCCAGCAGTAGGGGTGCCTACGAGCAGTACTTC.

This chain uses TRBV11-2 with TRBJ1-4, with D tentatively TRBD1 (5 bases). Germline V gene sequence: CDR1 SGHAT, CDR2 FQNNGV. Trimming shortened V by 4 bases and J by 3 bases, and 12 bases separated the two germline ends. This CDR3 is 15 amino acids long. The CDR3 loop is CASSWTGGSNEKLFF. The CDR3 nucleotides read TGTGCCAGCAGCTGGACGGGGGGATCTAATGAAAAACTGTTTTTT.

The chain links TRBV7-8 to TRBJ1-6; unclear D gene. This CDR3 region has 18 residues. V lost 0 bases, J lost 0 bases, and 12 bases lay in between. Germline CDR1 SGHVS, CDR2 FQNEAQ. The CDR3 sequence: CASSLALDWSSYNSPLHF. The CDR3 bases are TGTGCCAGCAGCTTAGCACTTGACTGGAGCTCCTATAATTCACCCCTCCACTTT.

This rearrangement joins TRBV2 to TRBJ1-6; TRBD1 is a possible D gene (6 bases). Germline CDR1 and CDR2: SNHLY and FYNNEI. The CDR3 spans 16 residues. V was trimmed by 8 bases and J by 0 bases, leaving 14 bases between them. This CDR3 reads CASLNRESSYNSPLHF. The CDR3 DNA reads TGTGCCAGCCTAAACAGGGAAAGCTCCTATAATTCACCCCTCCACTTT.

This chain joins TRBV7-2 and TRBJ1-6; 7 nucleotides agree with TRBD1. After removal of 6 bases from V and 0 bases from J, the junction contained 8 bases not matched to a gene. The germline V gene encodes CDR1 SGHTA and CDR2 FQGNSA. The CDR3 spans 17 residues. The CDR3, as DNA: TGTGCCAGCAGAACGACAGGGAGGAGCTCCTATAATTCACCCCTCCACTTT. Translated: CASRTTGRSSYNSPLHF.

This chain uses TRBV3-1 (or the pseudogene TRBV3-2) with TRBJ1-2; possibly TRBD1 for D (6 bases). This CDR3 has 15 amino acids. Germline V gives CDR1 LGHDT, CDR2 YNNKEL (reference sequence). The V end was cut by 5 bases, the J end by 4 bases, with 17 bases between. DNA for the CDR3: TGTGCCAGCAGCGCGACCGCAAAAGGGGGCTATGGCTACACCTTC. It yields the protein CASSATAKGGYGYTF.

This clone was counted between two and nine times. The J gene is TRBJ1-1, the V gene TRBV28; tentatively, D is TRBD1 (5 bases). The CDR3 totals 13 residues. Trimming cost V 8 bases and J 5 bases, with 15 bases left between them. CDR1 and CDR2 from the germline V gene are MDHEN and SYDVKM. The CDR3 loop reads CASRPGGRTEAFF. The DNA for the CDR3 is TGTGCCAGCCGCCCGGGGGGGAGGACTGAAGCTTTCTTT.

This clone was counted between two and nine times. This chain links TRBV23-1 with TRBJ1-2; TRBD1 aligns across 7 bases. TRBV23-1 is assigned to the ORF class and has an uncertain function. V shed 7 bases, J shed 13 bases, and the junction held 27 bases outside the gene matches. The CDR3 is made up of 17 amino acids. DNA for the CDR3: TGCGCCAGCACCCAAGACTCGAGGGGGCAGTCCTTAGCCGGGGGCACCTTC. It encodes CASTQDSRGQSLAGGTF.